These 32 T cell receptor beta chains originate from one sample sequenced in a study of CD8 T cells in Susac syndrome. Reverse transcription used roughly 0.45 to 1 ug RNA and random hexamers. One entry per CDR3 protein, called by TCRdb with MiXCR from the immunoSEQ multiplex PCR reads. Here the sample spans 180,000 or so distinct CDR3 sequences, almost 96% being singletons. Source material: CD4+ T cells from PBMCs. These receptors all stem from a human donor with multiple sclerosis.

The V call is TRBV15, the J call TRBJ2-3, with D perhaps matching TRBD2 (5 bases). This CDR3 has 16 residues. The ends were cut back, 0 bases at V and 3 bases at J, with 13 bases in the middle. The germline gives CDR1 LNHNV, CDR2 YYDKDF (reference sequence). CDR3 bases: TGTGCCACCAGCAGAGATCCGAGAGGGCTGACAGATACGCAGTATTTT. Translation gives CATSRDPRGLTDTQYF.

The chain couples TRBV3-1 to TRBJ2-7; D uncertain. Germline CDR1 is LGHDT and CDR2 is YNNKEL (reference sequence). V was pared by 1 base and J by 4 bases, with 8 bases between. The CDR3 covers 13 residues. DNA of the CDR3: TGTGCCAGCAGCCAAGGCGAGAGGTACGAGCAGTACTTC. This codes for CASSQGERYEQYF.

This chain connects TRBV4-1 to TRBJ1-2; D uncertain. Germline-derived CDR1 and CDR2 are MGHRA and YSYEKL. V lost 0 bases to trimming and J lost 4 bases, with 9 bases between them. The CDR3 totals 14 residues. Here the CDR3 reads CASSQERAGYGYTF. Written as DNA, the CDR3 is TGCGCCAGCAGCCAAGAACGTGCCGGCTATGGCTACACCTTC.

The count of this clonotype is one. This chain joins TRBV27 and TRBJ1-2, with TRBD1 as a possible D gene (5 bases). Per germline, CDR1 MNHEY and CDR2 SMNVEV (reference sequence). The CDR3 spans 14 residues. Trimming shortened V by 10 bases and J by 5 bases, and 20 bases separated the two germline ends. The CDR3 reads CAIPPPAGKYGYTF. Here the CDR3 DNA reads TGTGCCATCCCGCCTCCCGCAGGGAAGTATGGCTACACCTTC.

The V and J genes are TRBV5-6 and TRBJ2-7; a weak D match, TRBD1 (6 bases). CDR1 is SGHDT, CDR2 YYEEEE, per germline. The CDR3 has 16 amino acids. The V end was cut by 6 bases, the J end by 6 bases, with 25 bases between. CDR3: CASKMIRGFALGEQYF. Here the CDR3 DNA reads TGTGCCAGCAAGATGATCAGGGGATTTGCACTTGGCGAGCAGTACTTC.

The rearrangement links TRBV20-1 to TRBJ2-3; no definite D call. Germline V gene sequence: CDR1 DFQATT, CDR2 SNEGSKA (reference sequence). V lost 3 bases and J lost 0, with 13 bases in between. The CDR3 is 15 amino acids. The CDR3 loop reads CSARVTGFSTDTQYF. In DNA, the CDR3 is TGCAGTGCTAGGGTTACGGGTTTCAGCACAGATACGCAGTATTTT.

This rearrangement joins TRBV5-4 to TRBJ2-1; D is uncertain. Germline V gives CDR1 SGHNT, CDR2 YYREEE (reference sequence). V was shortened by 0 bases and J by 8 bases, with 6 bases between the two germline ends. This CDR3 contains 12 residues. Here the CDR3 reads CASSLDGYEQFF. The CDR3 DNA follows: TGTGCCAGCAGCTTGGATGGGTATGAGCAGTTCTTC.

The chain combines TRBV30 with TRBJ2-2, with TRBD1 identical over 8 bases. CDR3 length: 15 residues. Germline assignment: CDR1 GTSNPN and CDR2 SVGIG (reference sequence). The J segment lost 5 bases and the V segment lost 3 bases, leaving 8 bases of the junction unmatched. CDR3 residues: CAWSPPDRGTGELFF. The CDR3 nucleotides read TGTGCCTGGAGCCCACCCGACAGGGGAACCGGGGAGCTGTTTTTT.

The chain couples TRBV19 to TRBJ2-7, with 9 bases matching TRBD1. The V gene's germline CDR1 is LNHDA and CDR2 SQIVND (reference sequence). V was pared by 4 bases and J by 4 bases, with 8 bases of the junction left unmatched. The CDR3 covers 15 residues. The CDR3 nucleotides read TGTGCCAGTAGTACCTTCGACAGGGGGACTTACGAGCAGTACTTC. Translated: CASSTFDRGTYEQYF. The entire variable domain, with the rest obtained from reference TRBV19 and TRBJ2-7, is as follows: DGGITQSPKYLFRKEGQNVTLSCEQNLNHDAMYWYRQDPGQGLRLIYYSQIVNDFQKGDIAEGYSVSREKKESFPLTVTSAQKNPTAFYLCASSTFDRGTYEQYFGPGTRLTVT.

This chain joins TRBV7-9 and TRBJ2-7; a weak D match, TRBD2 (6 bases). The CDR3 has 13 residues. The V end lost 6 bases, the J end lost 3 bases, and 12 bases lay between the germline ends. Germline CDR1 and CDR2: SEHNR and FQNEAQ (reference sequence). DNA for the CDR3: TGTGCCAGCAGTCCCGGACTAAGCTACGAGCAGTACTTC. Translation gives CASSPGLSYEQYF.

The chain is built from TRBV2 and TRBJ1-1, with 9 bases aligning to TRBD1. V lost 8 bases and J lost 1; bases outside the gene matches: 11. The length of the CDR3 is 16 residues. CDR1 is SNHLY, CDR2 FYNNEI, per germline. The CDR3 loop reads CASGGTGPKTNTEAFF. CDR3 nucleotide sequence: TGTGCCAGCGGCGGGACAGGGCCTAAGACGAACACTGAAGCTTTCTTT.

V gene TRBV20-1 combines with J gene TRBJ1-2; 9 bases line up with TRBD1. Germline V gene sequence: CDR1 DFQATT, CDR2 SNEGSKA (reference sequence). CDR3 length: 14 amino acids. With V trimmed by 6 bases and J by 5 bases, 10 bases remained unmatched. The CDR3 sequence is CSASWDREWYGYTF. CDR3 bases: TGCAGTGCCAGTTGGGACAGGGAGTGGTATGGCTACACCTTC.

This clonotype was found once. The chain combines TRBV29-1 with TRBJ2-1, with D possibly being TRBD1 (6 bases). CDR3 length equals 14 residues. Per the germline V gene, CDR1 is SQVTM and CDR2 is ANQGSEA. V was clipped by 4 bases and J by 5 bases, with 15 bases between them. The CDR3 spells CSVAMGHINNEQFF. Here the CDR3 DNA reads TGCAGCGTTGCCATGGGACACATAAACAATGAGCAGTTCTTC.

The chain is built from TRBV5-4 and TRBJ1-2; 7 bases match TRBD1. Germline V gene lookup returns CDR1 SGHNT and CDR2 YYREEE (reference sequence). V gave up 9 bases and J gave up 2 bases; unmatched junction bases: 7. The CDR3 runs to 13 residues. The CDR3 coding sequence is TGTGCCACCACGACAGGGTGGAACTATGGCTACACCTTC. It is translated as CATTTGWNYGYTF.

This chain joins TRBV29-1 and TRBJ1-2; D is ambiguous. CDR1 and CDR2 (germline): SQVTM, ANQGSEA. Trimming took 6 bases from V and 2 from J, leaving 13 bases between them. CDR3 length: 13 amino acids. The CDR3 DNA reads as TGCAGCGTCCTCCTGAGGGAAAACTATGGCTACACCTTC. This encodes CSVLLRENYGYTF.

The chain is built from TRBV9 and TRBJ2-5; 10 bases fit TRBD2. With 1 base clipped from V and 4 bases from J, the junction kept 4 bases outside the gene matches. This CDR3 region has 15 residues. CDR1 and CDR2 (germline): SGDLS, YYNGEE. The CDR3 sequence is CASSVPAGGPETQYF. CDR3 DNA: TGTGCCAGCAGCGTACCAGCGGGGGGGCCAGAGACCCAGTACTTC.

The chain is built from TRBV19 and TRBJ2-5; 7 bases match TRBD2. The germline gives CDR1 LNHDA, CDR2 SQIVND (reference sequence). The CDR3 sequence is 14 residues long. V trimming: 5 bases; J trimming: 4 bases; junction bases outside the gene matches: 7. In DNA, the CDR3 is TGTGCCAGTAGTCCCGGGGGGTCAGGAGAGACCCAGTACTTC. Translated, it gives CASSPGGSGETQYF.

As DNA, the CDR3 is TGTGCCACCAGCAGAGATCGGAGCGAAAAACTGTTTTTT. Residues: CATSRDRSEKLFF. The chain combines TRBV15 with TRBJ1-4; D is unresolved. CDR3 length: 13 amino acids. The germline V and J ends were trimmed by 0 bases and 8 bases, with 7 bases remaining between them. Germline CDR1 and CDR2: LNHNV and YYDKDF (reference sequence).

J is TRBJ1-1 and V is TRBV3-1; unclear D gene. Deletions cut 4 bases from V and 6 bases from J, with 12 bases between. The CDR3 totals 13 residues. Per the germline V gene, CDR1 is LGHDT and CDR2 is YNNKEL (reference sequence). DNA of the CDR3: TGTGCCAGCAGCCCGTACTTGGGCGCTGAAGCTTTCTTT. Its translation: CASSPYLGAEAFF.

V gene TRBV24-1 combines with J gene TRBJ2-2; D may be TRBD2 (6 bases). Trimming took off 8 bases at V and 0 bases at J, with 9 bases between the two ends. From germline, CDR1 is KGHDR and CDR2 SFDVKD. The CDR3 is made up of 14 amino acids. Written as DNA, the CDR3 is TGTGCCACCAAGCCGGGGGCGAACACCGGGGAGCTGTTTTTT. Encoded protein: CATKPGANTGELFF.

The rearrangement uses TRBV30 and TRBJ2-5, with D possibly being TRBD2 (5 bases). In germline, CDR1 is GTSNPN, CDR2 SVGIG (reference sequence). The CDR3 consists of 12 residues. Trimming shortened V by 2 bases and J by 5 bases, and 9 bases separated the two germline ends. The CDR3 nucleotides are TGTGCCTGGAGTCTTACGGGGGAGACCCAGTACTTC. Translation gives CAWSLTGETQYF.

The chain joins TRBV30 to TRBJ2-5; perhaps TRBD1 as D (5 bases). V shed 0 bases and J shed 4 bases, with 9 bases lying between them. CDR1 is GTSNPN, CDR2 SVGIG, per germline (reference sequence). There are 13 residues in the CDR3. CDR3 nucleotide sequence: TGTGCCTGGAGTGTTAAAGGGGCAGAGACCCAGTACTTC. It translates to CAWSVKGAETQYF.

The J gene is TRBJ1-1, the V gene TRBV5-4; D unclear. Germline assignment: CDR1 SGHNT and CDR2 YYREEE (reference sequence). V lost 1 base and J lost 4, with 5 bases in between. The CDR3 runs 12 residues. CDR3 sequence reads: CASSLSPTEAFF. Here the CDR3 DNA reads TGTGCCAGCAGCTTGTCGCCCACTGAAGCTTTCTTT. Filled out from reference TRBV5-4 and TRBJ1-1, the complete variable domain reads ETGVTQSPTHLIKTRGQQVTLRCSSQSGHNTVSWYQQALGQGPQFIFQYYREEENGRGNFPPRFSGLQFPNYSSELNVNALELDDSALYLCASSLSPTEAFFGQGTRLTVV.

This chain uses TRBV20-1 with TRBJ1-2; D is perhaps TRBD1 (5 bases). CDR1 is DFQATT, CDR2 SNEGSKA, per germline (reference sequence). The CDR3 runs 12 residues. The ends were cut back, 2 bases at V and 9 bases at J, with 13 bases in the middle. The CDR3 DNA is TGCAGTGCTAGATATCAAGGGACCAGCTACACCTTC. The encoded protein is CSARYQGTSYTF.

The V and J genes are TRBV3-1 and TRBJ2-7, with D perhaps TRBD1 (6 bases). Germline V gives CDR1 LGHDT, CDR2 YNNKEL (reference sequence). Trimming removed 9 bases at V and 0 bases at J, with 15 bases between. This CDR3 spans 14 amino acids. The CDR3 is CARALQGSSYEQYF. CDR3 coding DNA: TGTGCCAGGGCACTCCAGGGGAGCTCCTACGAGCAGTACTTC.

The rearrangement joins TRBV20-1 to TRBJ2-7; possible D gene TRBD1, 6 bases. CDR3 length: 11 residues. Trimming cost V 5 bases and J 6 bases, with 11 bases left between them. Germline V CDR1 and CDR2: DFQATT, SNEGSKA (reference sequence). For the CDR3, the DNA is TGCAGTGCTCTCAGGGGATCCGAGCAGTACTTC. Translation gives CSALRGSEQYF.

This CDR3 reads CASTGGGSNEKLFF. CDR3 nucleotide sequence: TGTGCCAGCACTGGGGGGGGATCTAATGAAAAACTGTTTTTT. The J gene is TRBJ1-4, the V gene TRBV12-3 or TRBV12-4; the D gene is possibly TRBD1 (5 bases). The CDR3 consists of 14 residues. The ends were cut back, 7 bases at V and 3 bases at J, with 12 bases in the middle.

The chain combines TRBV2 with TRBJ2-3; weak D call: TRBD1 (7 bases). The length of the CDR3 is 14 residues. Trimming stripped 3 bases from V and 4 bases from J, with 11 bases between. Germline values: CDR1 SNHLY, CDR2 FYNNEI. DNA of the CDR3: TGTGCCAGCAGTGATCAGGGGGGCGCAGATACGCAGTATTTT. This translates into CASSDQGGADTQYF.

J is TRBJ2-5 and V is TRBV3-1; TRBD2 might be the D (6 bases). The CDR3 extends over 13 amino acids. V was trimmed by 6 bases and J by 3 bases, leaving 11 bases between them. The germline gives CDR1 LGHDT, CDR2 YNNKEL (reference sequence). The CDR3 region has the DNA TGTGCCAGCAGTTTGGGACTGAAAGAGACCCAGTACTTC. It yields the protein CASSLGLKETQYF.

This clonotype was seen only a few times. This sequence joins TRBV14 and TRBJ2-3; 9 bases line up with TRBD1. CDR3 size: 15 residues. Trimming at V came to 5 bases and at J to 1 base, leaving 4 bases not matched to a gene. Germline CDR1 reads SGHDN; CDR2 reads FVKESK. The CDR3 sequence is CASSYRTGGTDTQYF. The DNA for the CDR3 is TGTGCCAGCAGCTACCGGACAGGGGGCACAGATACGCAGTATTTT.

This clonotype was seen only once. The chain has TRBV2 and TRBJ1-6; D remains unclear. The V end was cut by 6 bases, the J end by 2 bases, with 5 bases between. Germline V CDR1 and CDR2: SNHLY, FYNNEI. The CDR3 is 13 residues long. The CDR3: CASRATYNSPLHF. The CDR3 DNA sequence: TGTGCCAGCAGGGCAACCTATAATTCACCCCTCCACTTT.

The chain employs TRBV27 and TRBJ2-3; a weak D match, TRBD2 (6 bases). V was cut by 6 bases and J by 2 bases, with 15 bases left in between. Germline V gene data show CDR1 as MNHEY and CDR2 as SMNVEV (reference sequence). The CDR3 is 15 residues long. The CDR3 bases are TGTGCCAGCAGGCCGGGAGCGTGGCACACAGATACGCAGTATTTT. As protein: CASRPGAWHTDTQYF.